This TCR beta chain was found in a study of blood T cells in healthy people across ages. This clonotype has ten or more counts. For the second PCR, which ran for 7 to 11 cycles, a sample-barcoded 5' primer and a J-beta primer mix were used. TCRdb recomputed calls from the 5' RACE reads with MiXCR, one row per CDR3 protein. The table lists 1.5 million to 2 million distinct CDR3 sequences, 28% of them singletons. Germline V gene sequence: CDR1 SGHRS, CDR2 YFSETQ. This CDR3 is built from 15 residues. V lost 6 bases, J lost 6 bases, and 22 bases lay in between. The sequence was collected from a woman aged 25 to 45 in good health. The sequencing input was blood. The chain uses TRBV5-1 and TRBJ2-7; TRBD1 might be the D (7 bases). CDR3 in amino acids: CASTNGGTELLEQYF. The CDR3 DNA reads TGCGCCAGCACCAACGGCGGGACAGAGCTTCTCGAGCAGTACTTC.